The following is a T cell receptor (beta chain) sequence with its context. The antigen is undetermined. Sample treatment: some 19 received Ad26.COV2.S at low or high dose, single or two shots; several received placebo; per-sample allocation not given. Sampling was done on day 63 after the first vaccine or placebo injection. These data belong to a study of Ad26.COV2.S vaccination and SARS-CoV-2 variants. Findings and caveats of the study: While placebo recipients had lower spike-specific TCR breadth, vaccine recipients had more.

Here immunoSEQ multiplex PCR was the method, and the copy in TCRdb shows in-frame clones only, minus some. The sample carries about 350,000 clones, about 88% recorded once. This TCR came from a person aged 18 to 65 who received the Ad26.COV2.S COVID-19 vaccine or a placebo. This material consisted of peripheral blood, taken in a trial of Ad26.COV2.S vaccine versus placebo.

The chain's CDR3 is CATSDFGQGSGELFF. Written as DNA, the CDR3 is TGTGCCACCAGTGATTTCGGACAGGGGTCCGGGGAGCTGTTTTTT. This chain joins TRBV24-1 and TRBJ2-2; 9 nucleotides agree with TRBD1. J gave up 6 bases and V 1 base, and 2 bases lay outside the gene matches. This CDR3 has 15 residues. Germline V gene lookup returns CDR1 KGHDR and CDR2 SFDVKD.